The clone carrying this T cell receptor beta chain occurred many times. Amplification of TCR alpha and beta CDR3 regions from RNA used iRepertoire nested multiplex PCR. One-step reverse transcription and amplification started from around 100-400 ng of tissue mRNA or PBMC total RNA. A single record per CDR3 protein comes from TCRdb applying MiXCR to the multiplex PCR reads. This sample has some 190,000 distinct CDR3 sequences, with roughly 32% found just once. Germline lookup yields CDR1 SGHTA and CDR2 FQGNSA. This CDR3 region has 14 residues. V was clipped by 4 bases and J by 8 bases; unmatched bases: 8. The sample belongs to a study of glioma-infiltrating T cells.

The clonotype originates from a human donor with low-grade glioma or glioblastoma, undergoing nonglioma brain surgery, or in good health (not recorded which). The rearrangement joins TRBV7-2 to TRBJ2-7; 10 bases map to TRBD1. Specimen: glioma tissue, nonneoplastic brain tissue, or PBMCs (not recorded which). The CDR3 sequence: CASSSGTGEGKQYF. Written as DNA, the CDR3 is TGTGCCAGCAGCTCCGGGACAGGGGAGGGTAAGCAGTACTTC.